The rows below give T cell receptor beta chains drawn from one sample of a study of blood T cell repertoires in COVID-19. Repertoires were generated with immunoSEQ multiplex PCR, while TCRdb's copy carries only in-frame clones and drops some. The data show fewer than 250,000 clones, about 88% seen once. Sequencing was done on a sample of peripheral blood. These receptors all come from a man aged 35-49 years with acute or convalescent COVID-19. The CDR3 runs from the conserved cysteine through the conserved F or W. Fields, in order: V gene, J gene, D gene, CDR3 length, CDR3 protein. The D gene is left open where the match is weak.

>TRBV7-9|TRBJ2-7|TRBD2|15
CASSSTSGIAYEQYF
>TRBV15|TRBJ2-1|-|16
CATSRLISSSYNEQFF
>TRBV11-2|TRBJ2-5|-|14
CASSSARGWETQYF
>TRBV18|TRBJ1-2|TRBD1|17
CASSPLQGTGNTYGYTF
>TRBV6-4|TRBJ2-5|TRBD2|17
CASSEGASGRPRETQYF
>TRBV11-2|TRBJ1-1|-|14
CASSTSRRDTEAFF
>TRBV10-3|TRBJ2-7|TRBD1|12
CASRDRNYEQYF
>TRBV7-9|TRBJ2-7|TRBD2|18
CASSLDTPTSGRYYEQYF
>TRBV7-2|TRBJ1-5|-|15
CASSPQIDPNQPQHF
>TRBV7-8|TRBJ2-6|-|16
CASSLARVSGANVLTF
>TRBV19|TRBJ2-7|TRBD1|15
CASSVGDRSNYEQYF
>TRBV27|TRBJ2-7|-|15
CASSLRMGRGYEQYF
>TRBV5-1|TRBJ2-2|-|13
CASSSWNTGELFF